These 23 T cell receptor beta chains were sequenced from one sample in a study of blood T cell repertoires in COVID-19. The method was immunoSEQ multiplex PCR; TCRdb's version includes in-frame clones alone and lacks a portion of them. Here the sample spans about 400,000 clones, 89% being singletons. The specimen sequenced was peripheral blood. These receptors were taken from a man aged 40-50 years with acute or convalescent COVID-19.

CDR3 in DNA: TGTGCCAGCAGCGCCCTGACAGGGGTTAACTATGGCTACACCTTC. Amino acids: CASSALTGVNYGYTF. The V gene is TRBV11-2, the J gene TRBJ1-2, with 8 bases fitting TRBD1. The germline V gene encodes CDR1 SGHAT and CDR2 FQNNGV. After removal of 5 bases from V and 1 base from J, the junction contained 6 bases not matched to a gene. This CDR3 contains 15 residues. The whole variable domain, remainder taken from reference TRBV11-2 and TRBJ1-2, is EAGVAQSPRYKIIEKRQSVAFWCNPISGHATLYWYQQILGQGPKLLIQFQNNGVVDDSQLPKDRFSAERLKGVDSTLKIQPAKLEDSAVYLCASSALTGVNYGYTFGSGTRLTVV.

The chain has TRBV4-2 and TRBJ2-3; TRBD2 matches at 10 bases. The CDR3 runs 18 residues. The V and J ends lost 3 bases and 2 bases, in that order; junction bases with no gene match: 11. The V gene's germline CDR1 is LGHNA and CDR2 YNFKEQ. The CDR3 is CASSQLGQRGGITDTQYF. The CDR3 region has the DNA TGTGCCAGCAGCCAGTTGGGGCAGCGGGGGGGTATCACAGATACGCAGTATTTT.

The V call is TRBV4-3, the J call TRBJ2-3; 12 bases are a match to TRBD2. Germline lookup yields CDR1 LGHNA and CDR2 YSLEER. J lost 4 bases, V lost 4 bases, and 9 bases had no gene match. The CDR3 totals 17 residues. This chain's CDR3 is CASSRQTSGGIADTQYF. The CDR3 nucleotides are TGCGCCAGCAGCCGGCAAACTAGCGGGGGGATAGCAGATACGCAGTATTTT.

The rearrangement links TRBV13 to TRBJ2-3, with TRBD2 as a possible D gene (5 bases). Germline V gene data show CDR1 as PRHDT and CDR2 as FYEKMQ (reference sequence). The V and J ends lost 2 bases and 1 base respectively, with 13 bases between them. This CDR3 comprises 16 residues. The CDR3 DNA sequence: TGTGCCAGCAGCTTATTGGAGGTCGAGGGCACAGATACGCAGTATTTT. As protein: CASSLLEVEGTDTQYF.

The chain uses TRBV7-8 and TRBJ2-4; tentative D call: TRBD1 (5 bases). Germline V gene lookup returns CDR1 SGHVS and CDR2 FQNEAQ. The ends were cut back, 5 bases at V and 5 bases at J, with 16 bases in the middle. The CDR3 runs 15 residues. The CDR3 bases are TGTGCCAGCAGCCCCGTGGTAGGGGCAGAAAACATTCAGTACTTC. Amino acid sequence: CASSPVVGAENIQYF.

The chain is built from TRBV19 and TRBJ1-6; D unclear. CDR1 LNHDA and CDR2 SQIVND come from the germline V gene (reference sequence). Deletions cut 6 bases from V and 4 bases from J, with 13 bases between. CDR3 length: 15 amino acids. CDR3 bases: TGTGCCAGTAGAGAGCAGGATTTTTATAATTCACCCCTCCACTTT. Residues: CASREQDFYNSPLHF. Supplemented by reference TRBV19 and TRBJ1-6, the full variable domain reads DGGITQSPKYLFRKEGQNVTLSCEQNLNHDAMYWYRQDPGQGLRLIYYSQIVNDFQKGDIAEGYSVSREKKESFPLTVTSAQKNPTAFYLCASREQDFYNSPLHFGNGTRLTVT.

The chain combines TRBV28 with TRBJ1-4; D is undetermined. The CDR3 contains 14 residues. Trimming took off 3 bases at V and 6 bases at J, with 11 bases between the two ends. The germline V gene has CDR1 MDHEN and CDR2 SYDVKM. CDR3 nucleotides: TGTGCCAGCAGTTTGCCTACTCCGGATGAAAAACTGTTTTTT. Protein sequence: CASSLPTPDEKLFF.

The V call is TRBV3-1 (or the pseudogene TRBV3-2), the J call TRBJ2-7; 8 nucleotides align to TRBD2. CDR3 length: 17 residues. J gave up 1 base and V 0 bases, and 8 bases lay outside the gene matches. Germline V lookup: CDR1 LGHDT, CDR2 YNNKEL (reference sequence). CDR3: CASSQDLTSGPSYEQYF. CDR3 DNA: TGTGCCAGCAGCCAAGACCTTACTAGCGGACCGTCCTACGAGCAGTACTTC.

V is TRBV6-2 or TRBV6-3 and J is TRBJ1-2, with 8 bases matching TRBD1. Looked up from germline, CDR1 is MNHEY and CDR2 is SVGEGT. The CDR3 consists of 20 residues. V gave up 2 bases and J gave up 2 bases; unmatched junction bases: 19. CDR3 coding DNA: TGTGCCAGCAGTTACCCCAAGGTTTTCCGGGGACAGGCGAAAAACTATGGCTACACCTTC. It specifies CASSYPKVFRGQAKNYGYTF.

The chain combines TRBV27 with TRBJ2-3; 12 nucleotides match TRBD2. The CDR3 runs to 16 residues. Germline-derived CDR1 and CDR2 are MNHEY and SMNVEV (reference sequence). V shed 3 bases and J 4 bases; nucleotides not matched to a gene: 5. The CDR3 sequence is CASSFGLAGFADTQYF. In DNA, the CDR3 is TGTGCCAGCAGTTTCGGACTAGCGGGATTTGCAGATACGCAGTATTTT.

Here the CDR3 reads CASSHTGQGFGTDTQYF. Written as DNA, the CDR3 is TGTGCCAGCAGTCACACGGGACAGGGGTTTGGCACAGATACGCAGTATTTT. The rearrangement joins TRBV5-6 to TRBJ2-3; 10 nucleotides match TRBD1. Germline lookup yields CDR1 SGHDT and CDR2 YYEEEE. This CDR3 comprises 17 residues. The trim removed 5 bases at V and 1 base at J, leaving 10 bases unmatched.

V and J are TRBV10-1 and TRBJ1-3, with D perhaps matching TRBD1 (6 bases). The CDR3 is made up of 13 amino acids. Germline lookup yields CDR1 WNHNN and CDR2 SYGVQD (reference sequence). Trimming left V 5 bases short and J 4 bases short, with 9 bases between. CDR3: CASSTGTGNTIYF. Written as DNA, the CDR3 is TGCGCCAGCAGTACAGGGACGGGAAACACCATATATTTT.

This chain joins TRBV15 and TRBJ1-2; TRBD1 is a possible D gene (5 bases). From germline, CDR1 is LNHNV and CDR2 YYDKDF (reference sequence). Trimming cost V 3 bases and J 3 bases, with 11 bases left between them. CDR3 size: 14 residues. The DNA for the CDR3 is TGTGCCACCAGCAGCAGGTGGGGGGACTATGGCTACACCTTC. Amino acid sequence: CATSSRWGDYGYTF.

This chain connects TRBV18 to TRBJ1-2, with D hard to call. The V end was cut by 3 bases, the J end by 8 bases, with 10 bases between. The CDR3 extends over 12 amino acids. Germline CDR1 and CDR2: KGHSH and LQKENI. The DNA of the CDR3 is TGTGCCAGCTCACCTTCCAGCGAAGGCTACACCTTC. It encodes CASSPSSEGYTF.

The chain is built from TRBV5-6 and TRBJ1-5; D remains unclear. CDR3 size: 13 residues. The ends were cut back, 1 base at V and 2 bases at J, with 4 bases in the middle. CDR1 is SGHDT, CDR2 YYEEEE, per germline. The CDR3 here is CASSLYGNQPQHF. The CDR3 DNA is TGTGCCAGCAGCTTGTATGGCAATCAGCCCCAGCATTTT. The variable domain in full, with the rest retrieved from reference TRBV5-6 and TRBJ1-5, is DAGVTQSPTHLIKTRGQQVTLRCSPKSGHDTVSWYQQALGQGPQFIFQYYEEEERQRGNFPDRFSGHQFPNYSSELNVNALLLGDSALYLCASSLYGNQPQHFGDGTRLSIL.

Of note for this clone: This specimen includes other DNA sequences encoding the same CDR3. This CDR3 is CASSRQANQPQHF. The CDR3 DNA sequence: TGTGCCAGCTCTAGACAGGCCAATCAGCCCCAGCATTTT. This chain joins TRBV2 and TRBJ1-5; possibly TRBD1 for D (6 bases). Germline lookup yields CDR1 SNHLY and CDR2 FYNNEI. V dropped 8 bases and J dropped 3 bases, with 11 bases sitting between them. The CDR3 is 13 residues long.

CDR3 region: CASSRLSGQFYNEQFF. The CDR3 coding sequence is TGTGCCAGCAGCCGTCTAAGTGGACAATTCTACAATGAGCAGTTCTTC. This chain links TRBV28 with TRBJ2-1, with a weak D call TRBD1 (5 bases). This CDR3 comprises 16 residues. CDR1 and CDR2 (germline): MDHEN, SYDVKM. Trimming stripped 6 bases from V and 3 bases from J, with 18 bases between.

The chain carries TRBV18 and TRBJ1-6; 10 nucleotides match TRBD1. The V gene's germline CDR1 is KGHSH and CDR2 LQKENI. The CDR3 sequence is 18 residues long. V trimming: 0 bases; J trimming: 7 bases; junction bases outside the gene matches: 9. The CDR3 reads CASSPPMIPGQGNSPLHF. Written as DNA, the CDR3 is TGTGCCAGCTCACCACCGATGATCCCGGGACAGGGGAATTCACCCCTCCACTTT.

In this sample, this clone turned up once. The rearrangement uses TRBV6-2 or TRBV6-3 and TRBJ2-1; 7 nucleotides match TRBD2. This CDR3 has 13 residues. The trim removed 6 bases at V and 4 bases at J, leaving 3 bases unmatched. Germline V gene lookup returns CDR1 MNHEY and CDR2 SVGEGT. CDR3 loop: CASSPGRYNEQFF. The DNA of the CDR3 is TGTGCCAGCAGCCCCGGGAGGTACAATGAGCAGTTCTTC.

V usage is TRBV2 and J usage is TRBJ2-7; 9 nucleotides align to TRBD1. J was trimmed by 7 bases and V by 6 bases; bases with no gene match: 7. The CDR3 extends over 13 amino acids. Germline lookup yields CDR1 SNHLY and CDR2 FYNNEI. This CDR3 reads CASSLQGAGEQYF. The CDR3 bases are TGTGCCAGCAGCCTACAGGGGGCTGGGGAGCAGTACTTC.

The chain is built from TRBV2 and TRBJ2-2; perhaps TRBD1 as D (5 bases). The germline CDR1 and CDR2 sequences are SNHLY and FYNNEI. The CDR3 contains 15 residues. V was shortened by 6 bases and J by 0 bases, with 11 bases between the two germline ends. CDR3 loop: CASSQGAPNTGELFF. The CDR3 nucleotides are TGTGCCAGCAGCCAAGGGGCCCCGAACACCGGGGAGCTGTTTTTT.

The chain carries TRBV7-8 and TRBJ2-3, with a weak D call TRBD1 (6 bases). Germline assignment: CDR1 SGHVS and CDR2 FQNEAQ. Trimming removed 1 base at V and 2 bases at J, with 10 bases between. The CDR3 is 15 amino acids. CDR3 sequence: CASSLVQGTTDTQYF. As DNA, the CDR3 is TGTGCCAGCAGCTTAGTACAGGGAACCACAGATACGCAGTATTTT. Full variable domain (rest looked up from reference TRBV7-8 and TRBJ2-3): GAGVSQSPRYKVAKRGQDVALRCDPISGHVSLFWYQQALGQGPEFLTYFQNEAQLDKSGLPSDRFFAERPEGSVSTLKIQRTQQEDSAVYLCASSLVQGTTDTQYFGPGTRLTVL.

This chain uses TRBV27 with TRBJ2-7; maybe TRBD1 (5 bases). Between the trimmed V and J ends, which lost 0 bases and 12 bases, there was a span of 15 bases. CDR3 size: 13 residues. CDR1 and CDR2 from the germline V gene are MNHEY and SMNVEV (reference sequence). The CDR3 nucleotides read TGTGCCAGCAGTTTATCGATAACGTCCCAGGGGTACTTC. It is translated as CASSLSITSQGYF.